Presented here are 14 T cell receptor beta chains from one specimen sequenced in a study of shared clonotypes between healthy human individuals. Profiling relied on immunoSEQ multiplex PCR, and the TCRdb table lists in-frame clones only, not all of them. Of 400,000 to 550,000 clones detected, around three quarters appear once; the ten largest clones hold less than 15%. Sequenced material: PBMCs. These receptors came from a woman in her 40s in good health. Some clones in this sample may be carry-over from other donors' samples.

The chain couples TRBV27 to TRBJ2-7, with 9 bases that match TRBD2. Germline V CDR1 and CDR2: MNHEY, SMNVEV (reference sequence). The CDR3 is made up of 16 amino acids. Unmatched junction bases numbered 12, after V lost 2 bases and J lost 7 bases. CDR3 in DNA: TGTGCCAGCAGTTTAGGTGGCGGGAGGGGCAGAGGGGAGCAGTACTTC. This gives the protein CASSLGGGRGRGEQYF.

About this clone itself: At one end, the junction sequence differs from germline, possibly due to a read error. The chain has TRBV4-3 and TRBJ1-5; maybe TRBD1 (5 bases). In germline, CDR1 is LGHNA, CDR2 YSLEER. The CDR3 sequence is 16 residues long. The CDR3 DNA follows: TGCGCCAGCAGCCAAGAACCGGGACGGAACAATCATCCCCAGCATTTT. Its translation: CASSQEPGRNNHPQHF.

The V gene is TRBV6-1, the J gene TRBJ2-7; perhaps TRBD1 as D (5 bases). CDR3 size: 13 residues. Trimming cost V 0 bases and J 9 bases, with 12 bases left between them. The germline gives CDR1 MNHNS, CDR2 SASEGT. The CDR3 nucleotides read TGTGCCAGCAGTGAAGCAACCAGGGTCGCGCAGTACTTC. Its translation: CASSEATRVAQYF.

This sequence joins TRBV7-2 and TRBJ2-5; 12 bases align to TRBD1. Unmatched junction bases numbered 9, after V lost 5 bases and J lost 5 bases. CDR1 and CDR2 from the germline V gene are SGHTA and FQGNSA. The CDR3 spans 16 residues. The CDR3 is CASSPPGQGAWETQYF. The DNA for the CDR3 is TGTGCCAGCAGCCCCCCGGGACAGGGGGCATGGGAGACCCAGTACTTC.

The chain uses TRBV7-8 and TRBJ2-1, with TRBD2 as a possible D gene (5 bases). CDR1 and CDR2 (germline): SGHVS, FQNEAQ. This CDR3 comprises 12 residues. The V end was cut by 0 bases, the J end by 11 bases, with 8 bases between. CDR3 sequence: CASSLARAKQFF. In nucleotides, the CDR3 is TGTGCCAGCAGCTTAGCGCGGGCAAAGCAGTTCTTC. The full variable domain, with the rest looked up from reference TRBV7-8 and TRBJ2-1, is GAGVSQSPRYKVAKRGQDVALRCDPISGHVSLFWYQQALGQGPEFLTYFQNEAQLDKSGLPSDRFFAERPEGSVSTLKIQRTQQEDSAVYLCASSLARAKQFFGPGTRLTVL.

The chain combines TRBV27 with TRBJ1-3, with TRBD1 matching 9 bases. CDR3 size: 15 residues. Germline values: CDR1 MNHEY, CDR2 SMNVEV (reference sequence). Trimming at V came to 5 bases and at J to 2 bases, leaving 4 bases not matched to a gene. The CDR3 DNA is TGTGCCAGCAGTCCACAGGGGGCGGCTGGAAACACCATATATTTT. It translates to CASSPQGAAGNTIYF.

This sequence joins TRBV15 and TRBJ2-7; 7 bases map to TRBD2. The V segment lost 1 base and the J segment 5 bases; nucleotides outside the gene matches: 5. Looked up from germline, CDR1 is LNHNV and CDR2 is YYDKDF (reference sequence). This CDR3 has 14 amino acids. This CDR3 reads CATSRGGGSHEQYF. In nucleotides, the CDR3 is TGTGCCACCAGCAGAGGAGGCGGGAGCCACGAGCAGTACTTC.

The count of this clone is one. Other DNA sequences of this sample code for an identical CDR3. The V call is TRBV2, the J call TRBJ2-2; no clear D. Per the germline V gene, CDR1 is SNHLY and CDR2 is FYNNEI. The CDR3 is 12 residues long. V was pared by 10 bases and J by 6 bases, with 12 bases between. The CDR3 DNA reads as TGTGCCACCTCCCGTGAGGCCGGGGAGCTGTTTTTT. This translates into CATSREAGELFF.

This clone was seen once. CDR3 coding DNA: TGTGCCGCAGCTAGCCCGGGACACCCTAGCAATCAGCCCCAGCATTTT. Protein product: CAAASPGHPSNQPQHF. The gene calls are TRBV15 and TRBJ1-5; the D gene is possibly TRBD1 (6 bases). The CDR3 totals 16 residues. The germline V gene has CDR1 LNHNV and CDR2 YYDKDF (reference sequence). With 11 bases removed from V and 0 bases from J, the gap between germline ends came to 20 bases.

This chain joins TRBV4-2 and TRBJ2-4, with D possibly matching TRBD2 (5 bases). CDR1 is LGHNA and CDR2 is YNFKEQ in the germline V gene. The CDR3 spans 16 residues. Trimming took off 0 bases at V and 1 base at J, with 10 bases between the two ends. The CDR3 region is CASSQDRQRAKNIQYF. CDR3 coding DNA: TGTGCCAGCAGCCAAGATCGGCAGCGGGCCAAAAACATTCAGTACTTC.

Points on this clone: One end of the junction fails to match germline, which may point to a read error. The rearrangement links TRBV28 to TRBJ2-5; D gene unclear. Germline V gene lookup returns CDR1 MDHEN and CDR2 SYDVKM. This CDR3 spans 14 amino acids. The CDR3 DNA is TGTACCAGCAGTTTAGCCGTAAACCAAGAGACCCAGTACTTC. This translates into CTSSLAVNQETQYF.

The chain employs TRBV11-3 and TRBJ2-3; tentatively, D is TRBD2 (6 bases). V dropped 1 base and J dropped 4 bases, with 9 bases sitting between them. CDR3 length equals 14 residues. Germline-derived CDR1 and CDR2 are SGHNT and YENEEA. The DNA for the CDR3 is TGTGCCAGCAGCTTAGTACGGGACTCAGATACGCAGTATTTT. Translation: CASSLVRDSDTQYF.

This clone was counted once. The V and J genes are TRBV5-1 and TRBJ2-3, with 10 bases lining up with TRBD2. Trimming cost V 3 bases and J 5 bases; bases outside gene matches: 12. CDR1 and CDR2 from the germline V gene are SGHRS and YFSETQ. The CDR3 contains 17 residues. CDR3 sequence (DNA): TGCGCCAGCAGCTCCGCGGCCTCTAGCGGGAGAGGAGATACGCAGTATTTT. Residues: CASSSAASSGRGDTQYF.

This sequence joins TRBV11-3 and TRBJ2-1; TRBD2 might be the D (6 bases). The length of the CDR3 is 13 residues. CDR1 SGHNT and CDR2 YENEEA come from the germline V gene. V dropped 3 bases and J dropped 4 bases, with 7 bases sitting between them. CDR3 residues: CASSFGGYNEQFF. In nucleotides, the CDR3 is TGTGCCAGCAGCTTTGGAGGGTACAATGAGCAGTTCTTC.